This T cell receptor (beta chain) was documented in a study of tumor-infiltrating lymphocytes in primary liver carcinoma. About the study: There were tumors of stage T1-T3 N0M0, each 4.2 to 10 cm across. Study findings and constraints: Just around 7.5-24% of top clones spanned all five tumor regions. The 250 largest clones made up significantly more of tumor than blood repertoires (p = 0.039).

This clonotype was recorded many times. As yet, its antigen is unknown. The authors made TCR beta cDNA from approximately 490 ng total RNA with a constant-region primer. The TCR beta library was amplified through three nested multiplex PCR rounds in a modified ARM-PCR procedure. Primers for the first two PCR rounds were TRBV1-TRBV30 forward primers and a C-beta reverse primer (approximately 10 cycles per round). TCRdb re-analysed the multiplex PCR reads in MiXCR, keeping a single row per CDR3 protein. The table lists more than 20,000 distinct CDR3 sequences, 80% of them singletons. The CDR3 length is 13 residues. The V and J ends lost 7 bases and 4 bases, in that order; junction bases with no gene match: 4. Germline CDR1 is SNHLY and CDR2 is FYNNEI. Unsorted bulk tissue (roughly 20-31 mg) underwent RNA and DNA co-extraction. Tumor samples each held over 90% viable tumor cells.

The receptor comes from a woman in her 30s with primary liver carcinoma and hepatitis B virus infection. The sample taken for sequencing was liver tumor tissue from sampling region 2. The subset was: tumor region T2, inferior pole. This sequence joins TRBV2 and TRBJ2-7; TRBD1 matches at 10 bases. The CDR3 loop is CASKGTGEYEQYF. DNA for the CDR3: TGTGCCAGCAAGGGGACAGGGGAATACGAGCAGTACTTC.